Included here is one TCR beta chain sequence, with context. Its antigen is unidentified. This sample was taken from a study of T cell repertoires in cytomegalovirus infection. On the study more broadly: Indicated by public TCR beta signatures were CMV infection and matching HLA type.

Each CDR3 protein gets one entry after TCRdb re-called the reads with MiXCR. Here the sample spans fewer than 300,000 distinct CDR3 sequences, roughly a quarter being singletons. Trimming shortened V by 0 bases and J by 7 bases, and 13 bases separated the two germline ends. The V gene's germline CDR1 is SQVTM and CDR2 ANQGSEA. The CDR3 length is 14 residues. Study conclusions and caveats: CMV-specific TCR beta clonotypes restricted by HLA-C dominated the ex vivo response. Summed frequency of public TCR beta families distinguished CMV carriers with the relevant HLA.

Sequencing was carried out using PBMCs. This clonotype was sampled from a human donor in good health (CMV status not recorded). Some clones in this sample may be carry-over from other donors' samples. V gene TRBV29-1 combines with J gene TRBJ1-5; D gene unclear. The CDR3 region has the DNA TGCAGCGTTGAAGACGGCGGATCCGGACAGCCCCAGCATTTT. It yields the protein CSVEDGGSGQPQHF.